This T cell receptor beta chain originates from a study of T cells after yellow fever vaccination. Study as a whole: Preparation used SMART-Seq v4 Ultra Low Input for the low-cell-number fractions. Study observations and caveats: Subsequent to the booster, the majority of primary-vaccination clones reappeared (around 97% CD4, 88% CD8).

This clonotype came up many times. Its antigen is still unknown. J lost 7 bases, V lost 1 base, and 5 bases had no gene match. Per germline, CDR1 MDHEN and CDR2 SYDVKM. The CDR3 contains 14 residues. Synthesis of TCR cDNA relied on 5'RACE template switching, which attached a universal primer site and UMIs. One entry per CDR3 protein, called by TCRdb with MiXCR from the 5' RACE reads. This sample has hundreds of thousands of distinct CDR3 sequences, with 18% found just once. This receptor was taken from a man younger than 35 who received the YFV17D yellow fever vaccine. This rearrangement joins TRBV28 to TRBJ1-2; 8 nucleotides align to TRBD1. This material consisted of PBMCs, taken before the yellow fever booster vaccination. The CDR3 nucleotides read TGTGCCAGCAGTTTATCGGCAGGGGGCTTTGGCTACACCTTC. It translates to CASSLSAGGFGYTF.